This TCR beta chain emerged from a study of cytomegalovirus exposure and HLA in healthy donors. For the study at large: Clustering assigned approximately 79% of the roughly 430 genotyped donors to the Caucasian-associated ancestry cluster.

Broader study findings: An ancestry cluster, one associated with Asian ancestry, reportedly showed fewer N-insertions than the approximately 670-donor mean in a later analysis.

Both 60 Vbeta primers and 13 Jbeta primers went into the PCR. Data came from immunoSEQ multiplex PCR; TCRdb stores just in-frame clones and leaves some out. The sample comprises 90,000 to 120,000 clones, around 79% of which are singletons, and approximately 3% rests with the top ten. This clone was seen once. Its target is not known. The sample was PBMCs. The sequence was obtained from a middle-aged woman in good health and CMV-seronegative.

CDR3 sequence: CASSQVPGPADTQYF. The CDR3 region has the DNA TGCGCCAGCAGCCAAGTCCCAGGGCCCGCAGATACGCAGTATTTT. The chain uses TRBV4-3 and TRBJ2-3, with a tentative D call TRBD1 (5 bases). This CDR3 is built from 15 residues. From germline, CDR1 is LGHNA and CDR2 YSLEER. Trimming left V 1 base short and J 4 bases short, with 12 bases between.